The 20 T cell receptor beta chains listed next were all sequenced from one sample in a study of Ad26.COV2.S vaccination and SARS-CoV-2 variants. Treatment: around 19 received Ad26.COV2.S at low or high dose, single or two shots; a few received placebo; per-sample allocation not given. Repertoires come from day 63 after the first vaccine or placebo injection. The repertoire was sequenced with immunoSEQ multiplex PCR; TCRdb's copy has only in-frame clones and lacks some. The sample lists roughly 330,000 clones, almost 90% seen once, with 4.5% to 7% in the top ten. Sequences were derived from peripheral blood, sampled in a trial of Ad26.COV2.S vaccine versus placebo. The receptors were sampled from a person aged 18-65 years who received the Ad26.COV2.S COVID-19 vaccine or a placebo.

The chain is built from TRBV4-3 and TRBJ1-3; D is undetermined. Germline-derived CDR1 and CDR2 are LGHNA and YSLEER. V gave up 0 bases and J gave up 0 bases, with 9 bases separating them. The CDR3 runs to 16 residues. CDR3 in DNA: TGCGCCAGCAGCCAAGATCAGGCAAGCTCTGGAAACACCATATATTTT. It is translated as CASSQDQASSGNTIYF.

The chain recombines TRBV7-6 with TRBJ2-1, with 7 nucleotides matching TRBD2. CDR1 SGHVS and CDR2 FNYEAQ come from the germline V gene. There are 15 residues in the CDR3. Germline trimming cut 6 bases from V and 0 bases from J; bases unmatched to any gene: 5. The CDR3 loop is CASSSRTSSYNEQFF. The CDR3 region has the DNA TGTGCCAGCAGTTCTAGGACTAGCTCCTACAATGAGCAGTTCTTC.

This clone appeared many times. V gene TRBV27 combines with J gene TRBJ1-2; a possible D gene is TRBD1 (5 bases). CDR1 is MNHEY and CDR2 is SMNVEV in the germline V gene (reference sequence). Between the trimmed V and J ends, which lost 5 bases and 5 bases, there was a span of 15 bases. The CDR3 is 14 residues long. This CDR3 is CASSTGYGVYGYTF. CDR3 nucleotides: TGTGCCAGCAGTACAGGTTACGGGGTATATGGCTACACCTTC.

This chain joins TRBV9 and TRBJ2-3; D is ambiguous. V gave up 4 bases and J gave up 7 bases, with 16 bases separating them. Germline CDR1 is SGDLS and CDR2 is YYNGEE. This CDR3 is 14 amino acids long. This chain's CDR3 is CASSLTQYLNTQYF. CDR3 DNA: TGTGCCAGCAGCCTCACACAATACCTTAATACGCAGTATTTT.

The chain joins TRBV9 to TRBJ2-3, with a tentative D call TRBD1 (6 bases). Per germline, CDR1 SGDLS and CDR2 YYNGEE. There are 15 residues in the CDR3. The V end lost 1 base, the J end lost 9 bases, and 18 bases lay between the germline ends. In nucleotides, the CDR3 is TGTGCCAGCAGCGTATGGGACAAGGCCTTGGGCACGCAGTATTTT. Its protein is CASSVWDKALGTQYF.

This chain links TRBV12-3 or TRBV12-4 with TRBJ2-3; no reliable D call. The CDR3 runs to 13 residues. The V gene lost 5 bases and the J gene lost 5 bases, with 11 bases spanning the gap. CDR3 bases: TGTGCCAGCAGTATTGAGCCGGGAGATACGCAGTATTTT. Amino acid sequence: CASSIEPGDTQYF.

V usage is TRBV10-3 and J usage is TRBJ1-4; D gene uncertain. The CDR3 is made up of 15 amino acids. Trimming pared 3 bases from V and 3 bases from J, leaving 11 bases between. Germline V CDR1 and CDR2: ENHRY, SYGVKD. The CDR3 is CAISDSADSNEKLFF. Written as DNA, the CDR3 is TGTGCCATCAGTGATTCGGCAGACTCTAATGAAAAACTGTTTTTT.

This chain links TRBV24-1 with TRBJ2-5, with TRBD2 matching over 9 bases. This CDR3 has 15 amino acids. V trimming: 4 bases; J trimming: 2 bases; junction bases outside the gene matches: 4. From germline, CDR1 is KGHDR and CDR2 SFDVKD. In DNA form, the CDR3 reads TGTGCCACCAGTGACCCGACTAGCGGACAAGAGACCCAGTACTTC. Amino acids: CATSDPTSGQETQYF.

The chain combines TRBV6-2 or TRBV6-3 with TRBJ1-2; D might be TRBD1 (6 bases). Trimming removed 5 bases at V and 1 base at J, with 23 bases between. The CDR3 length is 18 residues. Germline V gene data show CDR1 as MNHEY and CDR2 as SVGEGT. The CDR3 protein is CASSDGGRRGGLNYGYTF. Here the CDR3 DNA reads TGTGCCAGCAGTGACGGGGGGCGACGTGGCGGGCTTAACTATGGCTACACCTTC.

V usage is TRBV3-1 (or the pseudogene TRBV3-2) and J usage is TRBJ1-1; a possible D gene is TRBD1 (5 bases). The CDR3 totals 17 residues. In germline, CDR1 is LGHDT, CDR2 YNNKEL (reference sequence). The V end was cut by 2 bases, the J end by 1 base, with 17 bases between. The CDR3: CASSQIVLGRRNTEAFF. The CDR3 region has the DNA TGTGCCAGCAGCCAAATCGTCCTGGGACGGAGGAACACTGAAGCTTTCTTT.

This chain uses TRBV7-8 with TRBJ2-4, with TRBD1 identical over 9 bases. Germline assignment: CDR1 SGHVS and CDR2 FQNEAQ. This CDR3 spans 14 amino acids. Unmatched junction bases numbered 4, after V lost 4 bases and J lost 6 bases. The CDR3 DNA reads as TGTGCCAGCAGCTCCCGGGACAGGGTAAACATTCAGTACTTC. Encoded protein: CASSSRDRVNIQYF.

The chain links TRBV5-1 to TRBJ1-1; no clear D gene. Germline-derived CDR1 and CDR2 are SGHRS and YFSETQ. The CDR3 is 15 amino acids. V dropped 0 bases and J dropped 2 bases, with 11 bases sitting between them. The DNA for the CDR3 is TGCGCCAGCAGCTTGGTCGCCGGATTCAACACTGAAGCTTTCTTT. Translating it yields CASSLVAGFNTEAFF.

This chain connects TRBV7-9 to TRBJ1-4, with no clear D. The CDR3 runs 14 residues. Trimming cost V 6 bases and J 5 bases, with 13 bases left between them. Germline CDR1 is SEHNR and CDR2 is FQNEAQ (reference sequence). The CDR3 DNA sequence: TGTGCCAGCAGGACCTCAGGCGAGAATGAAAAACTGTTTTTT. Amino acids: CASRTSGENEKLFF.

The chain combines TRBV10-1 with TRBJ2-2; 7 bases align to TRBD2. V gave up 5 bases and J gave up 1 base; unmatched junction bases: 1. This CDR3 region has 14 residues. Looked up from germline, CDR1 is WNHNN and CDR2 is SYGVQD (reference sequence). The CDR3 here is CASSTGGNTGELFF. As DNA, the CDR3 is TGCGCCAGCAGTACGGGGGGGAACACCGGGGAGCTGTTTTTT.

This clone was recorded once. V usage is TRBV2 and J usage is TRBJ1-1, with D maybe TRBD1 (6 bases). The CDR3 has 13 residues. Germline V gives CDR1 SNHLY, CDR2 FYNNEI. Deletions cut 10 bases from V and 6 bases from J, with 18 bases between. DNA of the CDR3: TGTGCCATCAAACCCCAGGGGAGGGCTGAAGCTTTCTTT. This gives the protein CAIKPQGRAEAFF.

On this clone: The same CDR3 arises from other DNA sequences in this sample as well. This sequence joins TRBV2 and TRBJ2-3, with TRBD2 identical over 8 bases. Germline-derived CDR1 and CDR2 are SNHLY and FYNNEI. V lost 5 bases, J lost 2 bases, and 6 bases stayed unmatched. The CDR3 spans 15 residues. The CDR3 DNA sequence: TGTGCCAGCAGTCCCGGGACTAGTTCCACAGATACGCAGTATTTT. Translation gives CASSPGTSSTDTQYF.

The rearrangement joins TRBV11-2 to TRBJ1-2, with TRBD1 as a possible D gene (6 bases). CDR3 length equals 17 residues. Germline V lookup: CDR1 SGHAT, CDR2 FQNNGV. Trimming cost V 0 bases and J 4 bases, with 18 bases left between them. CDR3 residues: CASSLEPGAGGSYGYTF. For the CDR3, the DNA is TGTGCCAGCAGCTTAGAACCGGGGGCAGGAGGATCCTATGGCTACACCTTC.

This chain links TRBV4-3 with TRBJ1-1, with 11 bases aligning to TRBD1. V shed 0 bases and J 1 base; nucleotides not matched to a gene: 4. This CDR3 comprises 17 residues. From germline, CDR1 is LGHNA and CDR2 YSLEER. The CDR3 nucleotides are TGCGCCAGCAGCCAAGACACCGGGACAGGGGGGAACACTGAAGCTTTCTTT. Protein: CASSQDTGTGGNTEAFF.

The genes are TRBV18 and TRBJ1-5, with D tentatively TRBD1 (6 bases). Germline CDR1 reads KGHSH; CDR2 reads LQKENI. The CDR3 runs to 17 residues. Trimming removed 2 bases from V and 5 bases from J, with 19 bases in between. The CDR3, as DNA: TGTGCCAGCTCACCATTCGGGGGCACTGAAATTTATCAGCCCCAGCATTTT. Amino acid sequence: CASSPFGGTEIYQPQHF.

The chain employs TRBV7-2 and TRBJ1-2, with no clear D. The CDR3 is 15 amino acids. CDR1 is SGHTA, CDR2 FQGNSA, per germline. V was cut by 6 bases and J by 5 bases, with 19 bases left in between. Here the CDR3 reads CASRKDPFGSYGYTF. The CDR3 DNA follows: TGTGCCAGCAGGAAGGACCCGTTCGGGAGTTATGGCTACACCTTC.